What follows are 3 T cell receptor beta chains derived from one specimen sequenced in a study of control samples from healthy donors and cancer patients (dated by TCRdb to the early 2020s). The protocol used for the library was the immunoSEQ multiplex PCR assay. TCRdb provides this immuneACCESS table in a form limited to in-frame rearrangements. Some clones are lacking; in checked studies, under half of them reflect an unresolved V gene, and why the rest are absent is not known. The sample has about 130,000 clones on record, roughly 87% of them singletons. The ten most abundant clones make up about 1.8% of the sample. Sequenced sample: blood. Receptors were obtained from a man between 18 and 35 years old in good health.

This chain links TRBV19 with TRBJ1-1, with TRBD1 identical over 9 bases. CDR1 is LNHDA and CDR2 is SQIVND in the germline V gene (reference sequence). J lost 5 bases, V lost 4 bases, and 14 bases had no gene match. This CDR3 has 17 amino acids. CDR3 protein: CASSRHSTGGIFTEAFF. CDR3 in DNA: TGTGCCAGTAGTAGACACTCGACAGGGGGAATTTTTACTGAAGCTTTCTTT. The variable domain in full, with the rest retrieved from reference TRBV19 and TRBJ1-1, is DGGITQSPKYLFRKEGQNVTLSCEQNLNHDAMYWYRQDPGQGLRLIYYSQIVNDFQKGDIAEGYSVSREKKESFPLTVTSAQKNPTAFYLCASSRHSTGGIFTEAFFGQGTRLTVV.

The chain has TRBV27 and TRBJ1-2; TRBD1 might be the D (5 bases). CDR3 length: 13 amino acids. V gave up 6 bases and J gave up 4 bases, with 12 bases separating them. Germline V gene data show CDR1 as MNHEY and CDR2 as SMNVEV (reference sequence). The CDR3 region is CASSWGTGYGYTF. The CDR3 nucleotides are TGTGCCAGCAGCTGGGGGACTGGCTATGGCTACACCTTC.

V usage is TRBV27 and J usage is TRBJ2-7; the D call may be TRBD1 or TRBD2 (5 bases each). Trimming left V 8 bases short and J 2 bases short, with 13 bases between. In germline, CDR1 is MNHEY, CDR2 SMNVEV (reference sequence). The CDR3 extends over 13 amino acids. In DNA form, the CDR3 reads TGTGCCAGCCGCCTCGGGGCCGCCTACGAGCAGTACTTC. Its protein is CASRLGAAYEQYF.